At least ten counts were recorded for the clone carrying this TCR beta chain. Its matching antigen is unknown. The source of the sample is a study of metastatic and nonmetastatic thyroid tumors. Study details: It was across blood and tumor or nodule tissue from malignant and benign thyroid patients that repertoires were compared. Findings and caveats of the study: Benign nodules were reported to have significantly lower TCR beta diversity than malignant thyroid tumors, in blood and tumor.

V lost 0 bases and J 4 bases, leaving 17 bases between the germline ends. Per germline, CDR1 LNHNV and CDR2 YYDKDF (reference sequence). The CDR3 runs 17 residues. No patient had received any treatment before thyroid surgery. Per the study methods: A distant-metastasis classifier for papillary thyroid cancer was built using CDR3 differences across clinicopathological groups. TCRdb re-called clones from the PCR reads using MiXCR. The authors' filters were not applied to this entry. The table has about 34,000 clones, around 15% seen once; the top ten hold around 3.1%. This clonotype was obtained from a female donor with papillary thyroid cancer or a benign thyroid nodule (not recorded which). Some clones in this sample may be carry-over from other donors' samples. This chain links TRBV15 with TRBJ2-3; D might be TRBD1 or TRBD2, each matching 5 bases. The material sequenced was blood. This CDR3 is CATSREFIRGTSDTQYF. Here the CDR3 DNA reads TGTGCCACCAGCAGAGAGTTCATCCGGGGCACATCAGATACGCAGTATTTT.